This TCR beta chain is drawn from a study of cytomegalovirus exposure and HLA in healthy donors. This PCR relied on a set of 60 Vbeta primers and 13 Jbeta primers. Clones were read by immunoSEQ multiplex PCR, and TCRdb kept only the in-frame ones, dropping some. This sample has 100,000 to 150,000 clones; 72% occur once, and the top ten carry 3% to 4.5%. A few counts support this clone. No antigen is known for it. The same CDR3 also results from other DNA sequences found in this sample. Study-wide results and caveats: Highly shared variants forming one cluster were likely a sequencing artifact. Earlier findings revealed that most TCR beta V segments proved productive either about 87% or about 30% of the time. Both high specificity and high sensitivity reportedly marked the classifier's diagnosis of cytomegalovirus status.

The TCR was taken from a man in his thirties or forties in good health and CMV-seronegative. The sequenced sample was PBMCs.

The chain's CDR3 is CASSPDRGNQPQHF. The CDR3 DNA is TGTGCCAGCAGCCCGGACAGGGGGAATCAGCCCCAGCATTTT. The rearrangement links TRBV7-2 to TRBJ1-5; 10 bases are a match to TRBD1. With V trimmed by 5 bases and J by 4 bases, 2 bases remained unmatched. The CDR3 covers 14 residues. Germline-derived CDR1 and CDR2 are SGHTA and FQGNSA. The entire variable domain, with the rest obtained from reference TRBV7-2 and TRBJ1-5, is as follows: GAGVSQSPSNKVTEKGKDVELRCDPISGHTALYWYRQSLGQGLEFLIYFQGNSAPDKSGLPSDRFSAERTGGSVSTLTIQRTQQEDSAVYLCASSPDRGNQPQHFGDGTRLSIL.